This passage covers 22 T cell receptor beta chains from one sample sequenced in a study of OX40 agonist ivuxolimab in advanced cancers. Libraries were prepared by immunoSEQ multiplex PCR; TCRdb keeps only in-frame clonotypes and omits some of them. This sample has about 52,000 clones, with around four fifths found just once. The sequencing used CD4+ or CD8+ T cells sorted from blood, collected in a trial of the OX40 agonist ivuxolimab. The receptors stem from an adult with an advanced solid tumor such as melanoma, head and neck, liver or kidney cancer.

This chain links TRBV6-1 with TRBJ1-5; D is uncertain. The CDR3 has 15 amino acids. Germline CDR1 MNHNS, CDR2 SASEGT. Trimming pared 1 base from V and 6 bases from J, leaving 13 bases between. CDR3 nucleotides: TGTGCCAGCAGTGAAGGGCCTCTTCCGCCTCAGCCCCAGCATTTT. Its translation is CASSEGPLPPQPQHF.

This clone showed up just once. J is TRBJ1-2 and V is TRBV6-5; 8 nucleotides agree with TRBD1. Germline V gene data show CDR1 as MNHEY and CDR2 as SVGAGI. The CDR3 has 13 residues. V was pared by 6 bases and J by 8 bases, with 8 bases of the junction left unmatched. The CDR3 coding sequence is TGTGCCAGCAGCCCCGGACAGGGACGAGGCTACACCTTC. Its translation is CASSPGQGRGYTF.

CDR3 sequence: CASSKTGEGGTEAFF. As DNA, the CDR3 is TGTGCCAGCAGTAAAACAGGGGAGGGGGGGACTGAAGCTTTCTTT. The V call is TRBV6-4, the J call TRBJ1-1, with 7 nucleotides matching TRBD1. This CDR3 has 15 amino acids. V gave up 5 bases and J gave up 5 bases; unmatched junction bases: 11. Germline loops: CDR1 MRHNA, CDR2 SNTAGT.

The chain carries TRBV15 and TRBJ1-4; no reliable D call. Per the germline V gene, CDR1 is LNHNV and CDR2 is YYDKDF (reference sequence). This CDR3 comprises 13 residues. The germline V and J ends were trimmed by 0 bases and 10 bases, with 9 bases remaining between them. The DNA of the CDR3 is TGTGCCACCAGCAGAGATCGGGAGGGAAAACTGTTTTTT. Translated: CATSRDREGKLFF.

The CDR3 here is CASSYDGTEAYNEQFF. The CDR3 bases are TGTGCCAGCAGTTACGACGGGACCGAAGCCTACAATGAGCAGTTCTTC. The chain joins TRBV6-5 to TRBJ2-1, with D perhaps assigned TRBD1 or TRBD2 (5 bases each). Germline CDR1 reads MNHEY; CDR2 reads SVGAGI. The CDR3 has 16 amino acids. Trimming removed 2 bases from V and 2 bases from J, with 13 bases in between.

V is TRBV7-2 and J is TRBJ2-2, with D possibly being TRBD2 (6 bases). This CDR3 region has 15 residues. V was shortened by 0 bases and J by 1 base, with 6 bases between the two germline ends. Germline assignment: CDR1 SGHTA and CDR2 FQGNSA. CDR3 DNA: TGTGCCAGCAGCTTAGCTAGCGGGAACACCGGGGAGCTGTTTTTT. Its translation: CASSLASGNTGELFF.

This chain uses TRBV2 with TRBJ1-1; possibly TRBD1 for D (5 bases). This CDR3 is 13 amino acids long. Trimming cost V 0 bases and J 8 bases, with 10 bases left between them. Germline V lookup: CDR1 SNHLY, CDR2 FYNNEI. The CDR3 coding sequence is TGTGCCAGCAGTGAAGCGCAGGAGGGGGAAGCTTTCTTT. Translated: CASSEAQEGEAFF.

V is TRBV10-3 and J is TRBJ2-3, with D maybe TRBD2 (7 bases). CDR1 is ENHRY, CDR2 SYGVKD, per germline. The CDR3 runs 15 residues. Trimming shortened V by 6 bases and J by 2 bases, and 15 bases separated the two germline ends. As DNA, the CDR3 is TGTGCCATCAGGGGGGGGCTAGCGGACACAGATACGCAGTATTTT. It specifies CAIRGGLADTDTQYF.

This rearrangement joins TRBV5-4 to TRBJ2-1; 7 bases are shared with TRBD1. The V gene end was trimmed by 0 bases and the J gene end by 8 bases; junction bases not matched to a gene: 2. Germline values: CDR1 SGHNT, CDR2 YYREEE (reference sequence). This CDR3 comprises 13 residues. CDR3 coding DNA: TGTGCCAGCAGCTTGGAACAGGGGTATGAGCAGTTCTTC. Residues: CASSLEQGYEQFF.

The chain employs TRBV11-2 and TRBJ1-2; tentative D call: TRBD1 (6 bases). V dropped 1 base and J dropped 4 bases, with 13 bases sitting between them. Germline-derived CDR1 and CDR2 are SGHAT and FQNNGV. This CDR3 contains 15 residues. The CDR3 DNA follows: TGTGCCAGCAGCTTAGGTCCAGACAGGAGCTATGGCTACACCTTC. Translated, it gives CASSLGPDRSYGYTF.

A word on this clone: Other nucleotide sequences in the sample specify the same CDR3. The V call is TRBV7-2, the J call TRBJ2-3; D gene uncertain. Germline CDR1 and CDR2: SGHTA and FQGNSA. The CDR3 is 12 residues long. Trimming removed 4 bases from V and 1 base from J, with 3 bases in between. The DNA of the CDR3 is TGTGCCAGCAGCTCCCGCACAGATACGCAGTATTTT. Its translation: CASSSRTDTQYF.

The gene calls are TRBV6-5 and TRBJ1-6; D is unclear. Germline loops: CDR1 MNHEY, CDR2 SVGAGI. There are 16 residues in the CDR3. The germline V and J ends were trimmed by 2 bases and 0 bases, with 8 bases remaining between them. In nucleotides, the CDR3 is TGTGCCAGCAGTTACCTGAGCAGCTCCTATAATTCACCCCTCCACTTT. As protein: CASSYLSSSYNSPLHF.

This chain uses TRBV9 with TRBJ2-7; the D is unclear. CDR1 and CDR2 from the germline V gene are SGDLS and YYNGEE. The germline V and J ends were trimmed by 0 bases and 3 bases, with 10 bases remaining between them. The CDR3 spans 14 residues. The CDR3 sequence: CASSVGWDDYEQYF. CDR3 bases: TGTGCCAGCAGCGTAGGTTGGGATGACTACGAGCAGTACTTC.

V usage is TRBV2 and J usage is TRBJ2-1, with 14 bases identical to TRBD2. The junction had 4 bases not matched to a gene; V was cut back by 8 bases and J by 4 bases. CDR1 is SNHLY, CDR2 FYNNEI, per germline. This CDR3 contains 15 residues. The CDR3 reads CASCGLAGGYNEQFF. As DNA, the CDR3 is TGTGCCAGCTGCGGACTAGCGGGGGGTTACAATGAGCAGTTCTTC.

Of note for this clone: The same CDR3 is also encoded by other DNA sequences in this sample. The V call is TRBV7-9, the J call TRBJ2-1, with 9 positions matching TRBD2. Germline CDR1 reads SEHNR; CDR2 reads FQNEAQ (reference sequence). This CDR3 spans 16 amino acids. The V and J ends lost 5 bases and 7 bases, in that order; junction bases with no gene match: 12. The CDR3: CASSPSRAGGSNEQFF. CDR3 in DNA: TGTGCCAGCAGCCCTTCTCGAGCGGGAGGATCAAATGAGCAGTTCTTC.

This clone occurred a few times. The rearrangement joins TRBV4-1 to TRBJ1-1; no clear D. Trimming removed 3 bases from V and 0 bases from J, with 5 bases in between. CDR3 length: 13 amino acids. Germline V gene data show CDR1 as MGHRA and CDR2 as YSYEKL. The CDR3 here is CASSQIMNTEAFF. The CDR3 DNA sequence: TGCGCCAGCAGCCAGATCATGAACACTGAAGCTTTCTTT.

The rearrangement joins TRBV7-2 to TRBJ1-4, with D maybe TRBD1 (6 bases). The CDR3 is made up of 15 amino acids. Germline V lookup: CDR1 SGHTA, CDR2 FQGNSA. The germline V and J ends were trimmed by 5 bases and 3 bases, with 13 bases remaining between them. The CDR3 bases are TGTGCCAGCAGCCCCGGACAGTCTTCTAATGAAAAACTGTTTTTT. Translated: CASSPGQSSNEKLFF.

The chain links TRBV27 to TRBJ1-1, with TRBD1 as a possible D gene (6 bases). The germline CDR1 and CDR2 sequences are MNHEY and SMNVEV (reference sequence). V was shortened by 7 bases and J by 3 bases, with 12 bases between the two germline ends. The CDR3 runs to 13 residues. In DNA form, the CDR3 reads TGTGCCAGCAAACAAACAGGGCACACTGAAGCTTTCTTT. Amino acids: CASKQTGHTEAFF.

This clone was counted a single time. The rearrangement joins TRBV10-1 to TRBJ2-1; 10 bases agree with TRBD2. This CDR3 is built from 21 residues. From germline, CDR1 is WNHNN and CDR2 SYGVQD (reference sequence). V gave up 4 bases and J gave up 0 bases; unmatched junction bases: 18. As DNA, the CDR3 is TGCGCCAGCAGTGGCGAACCGGGCCTAGCGGGGGCCTTAAGCTCCTACAATGAGCAGTTCTTC. It codes for CASSGEPGLAGALSSYNEQFF.

The chain couples TRBV7-9 to TRBJ2-1; 7 nucleotides align to TRBD2. Germline values: CDR1 SEHNR, CDR2 FQNEAQ (reference sequence). This CDR3 contains 14 residues. Trimming cost V 0 bases and J 8 bases; bases outside gene matches: 4. The CDR3 region has the DNA TGTGCCAGCAGCTTAGCGGGAGGGAGGCATGAGCAGTTCTTC. As protein: CASSLAGGRHEQFF.

Only a few counts were recorded for this clone. The gene calls are TRBV6-5 and TRBJ2-7, with TRBD1 matching over 7 bases. There are 14 residues in the CDR3. The V gene's germline CDR1 is MNHEY and CDR2 SVGAGI. The trim removed 5 bases at V and 6 bases at J, leaving 10 bases unmatched. DNA of the CDR3: TGTGCCAGCAGTGGCCGTGGCAGGGGGTCCGAGCAGTACTTC. The encoded protein is CASSGRGRGSEQYF.

In DNA, the CDR3 is TGTGCCAGCAGCTTAATCCAGAGGAACACTGAAGCTTTCTTT. This gives the protein CASSLIQRNTEAFF. V usage is TRBV7-8 and J usage is TRBJ1-1; no clear D. Germline assignment: CDR1 SGHVS and CDR2 FQNEAQ. The V and J ends lost 2 bases and 1 base respectively, with 8 bases between them. The length of the CDR3 is 14 residues.